The 21 T cell receptor beta chains presented below share a single source sample, sequenced in a study of blood T cell repertoires in COVID-19. The data were produced by immunoSEQ multiplex PCR, yet TCRdb's version contains in-frame clones alone and is incomplete. The profile covers 200,000 to 250,000 clones, with approximately 83% appearing a single time and roughly 2% taken by the ten largest. Sequencing was performed on peripheral blood. The receptor set was obtained from a man aged 30 to 39 who had recovered from COVID-19.

The rearrangement links TRBV5-4 to TRBJ2-1; D may be TRBD2 (5 bases). Trimming took off 4 bases at V and 7 bases at J, with 12 bases between the two ends. The CDR3 loop spans 13 amino acids. Germline-derived CDR1 and CDR2 are SGHNT and YYREEE (reference sequence). CDR3 sequence: CASSVGGLNEQFF. CDR3 nucleotides: TGTGCCAGCAGCGTGGGCGGGTTGAATGAGCAGTTCTTC.

V is TRBV10-3 and J is TRBJ1-1, with 8 bases fitting TRBD1. The V gene's germline CDR1 is ENHRY and CDR2 SYGVKD. CDR3 length equals 13 residues. The ends lost 8 bases at V and 1 base at J; junction bases unmatched: 3. In DNA form, the CDR3 reads TGTGCCATCCGGACAGGGACGAACACTGAAGCTTTCTTT. Its protein is CAIRTGTNTEAFF.

CDR3 region: CASGSSGGGEQFF. Written as DNA, the CDR3 is TGTGCTAGTGGTTCTAGCGGGGGGGGTGAGCAGTTCTTC. The V gene is TRBV12-5, the J gene TRBJ2-1; 12 nucleotides match TRBD2. This CDR3 region has 13 residues. From germline, CDR1 is LGHNT and CDR2 FRNRAP. V lost 4 bases to trimming and J lost 9 bases; unmatched junction nucleotides: 1.

Here the CDR3 DNA reads TGCGCCAGCAGCCGCTCCACCGGGACAGGGGGAACCGGGGAGCTGTTTTTT. As protein: CASSRSTGTGGTGELFF. The chain recombines TRBV5-1 with TRBJ2-2; 11 bases align to TRBD1. Germline assignment: CDR1 SGHRS and CDR2 YFSETQ. With V trimmed by 4 bases and J by 5 bases, 10 bases remained unmatched. The CDR3 is 17 amino acids.

The gene calls are TRBV13 and TRBJ2-7, with no clear D. The germline V and J ends were trimmed by 3 bases and 0 bases, with 12 bases remaining between them. Per the germline V gene, CDR1 is PRHDT and CDR2 is FYEKMQ (reference sequence). The CDR3 covers 15 residues. CDR3 DNA sequence: TGTGCCAGCAGCTTCGCGCCTACTCCCTCCTACGAGCAGTACTTC. This encodes CASSFAPTPSYEQYF.

This clone was recorded once. The gene calls are TRBV5-4 and TRBJ2-2; 14 nucleotides line up with TRBD2. Germline V CDR1 and CDR2: SGHNT, YYREEE (reference sequence). The CDR3 has 17 amino acids. Trimming at V came to 4 bases and at J to 4 bases, leaving 6 bases not matched to a gene. Here the CDR3 reads CASSPTGTSGGTGELFF. CDR3 in DNA: TGTGCCAGCAGCCCCACTGGGACTAGCGGGGGCACCGGGGAGCTGTTTTTT.

The rearrangement joins TRBV6-7 to TRBJ2-7; D is possibly TRBD2 (5 bases). TRBV6-7 is an ORF; its function is uncertain. CDR3 length: 11 residues. V was shortened by 4 bases and J by 7 bases, with 8 bases between the two germline ends. The CDR3 coding sequence is TGTGCCAGCAGTTTTGAGGGAGAGCAGTACTTC. Residues: CASSFEGEQYF.

Of note for this clone: One end of the junction fails to match germline, which may point to a read error. This sequence joins TRBV18 and TRBJ1-6, with a weak D call TRBD1 (6 bases). The germline V gene has CDR1 KGHSH and CDR2 LQKENI. The CDR3 loop spans 18 amino acids. CDR3 in amino acids: CASSPERGSSSYNSSLHF. For the CDR3, the DNA is TGTGCCAGCTCACCGGAAAGGGGGTCGAGCTCCTATAATTCATCCCTCCACTTT. Full variable domain (rest looked up from reference TRBV18 and TRBJ1-6): NAGVMQNPRHLVRRRGQEARLRCSPMKGHSHVYWYRQLPEEGLKFMVYLQKENIIDESGMPKERFSAEFPKEGPSILRIQQVVRGDSAAYFCASSPERGSSSYNSSLHFGNGTRLTVT.

The chain joins TRBV4-2 to TRBJ2-2; 11 bases fit TRBD2. Trimming removed 2 bases from V and 4 bases from J; junction bases left unmatched: 0. This CDR3 comprises 15 residues. Germline V gives CDR1 LGHNA, CDR2 YNFKEQ. CDR3 sequence reads: CASSQTSGGTGELFF. The CDR3 coding sequence is TGTGCCAGCAGCCAAACTAGCGGGGGCACCGGGGAGCTGTTTTTT.

This clone appeared once. CDR3 in DNA: TGTGCCAGCAGCCACCCCGGGAACACTGAAGCTTTCTTT. This sequence encodes CASSHPGNTEAFF. V is TRBV7-8 and J is TRBJ1-1; D gene uncertain. V was pared by 5 bases and J by 1 base, with 8 bases between. The germline V gene has CDR1 SGHVS and CDR2 FQNEAQ. CDR3 length equals 13 residues.

The rearrangement links TRBV6-2 or TRBV6-3 to TRBJ1-6; D uncertain. Deletions cut 7 bases from V and 14 bases from J, with 18 bases between. CDR1 and CDR2 from the germline V gene are MNHEY and SVGEGT. CDR3 size: 13 residues. The CDR3 here is CASTPDPGGALHF. CDR3 sequence (DNA): TGTGCCAGCACCCCGGACCCGGGAGGCGCCCTCCACTTT.

The rearrangement joins TRBV19 to TRBJ2-3; 9 bases map to TRBD2. This CDR3 is 15 amino acids long. J gave up 2 bases and V 8 bases, and 8 bases lay outside the gene matches. Germline loops: CDR1 LNHDA, CDR2 SQIVND (reference sequence). In DNA form, the CDR3 reads TGTGCCAGTGGATCCACTAGCGGGTTCACAGATACGCAGTATTTT. Translated: CASGSTSGFTDTQYF.

The rearrangement uses TRBV7-2 and TRBJ1-3; no definite D call. V gave up 4 bases and J gave up 8 bases, with 12 bases separating them. The CDR3 contains 13 residues. CDR1 is SGHTA, CDR2 FQGNSA, per germline. The CDR3 here is CASSSPPVYTIYF. The CDR3 nucleotides read TGTGCCAGCAGCTCACCCCCGGTTTACACCATATATTTT. Combining the CDR3 with reference TRBV7-2 and TRBJ1-3 gives the whole variable domain GAGVSQSPSNKVTEKGKDVELRCDPISGHTALYWYRQSLGQGLEFLIYFQGNSAPDKSGLPSDRFSAERTGGSVSTLTIQRTQQEDSAVYLCASSSPPVYTIYFGEGSWLTVV.

V usage is TRBV28 and J usage is TRBJ1-5; D not resolved. V gave up 7 bases and J gave up 7 bases, with 11 bases separating them. Germline CDR1 reads MDHEN; CDR2 reads SYDVKM. The CDR3 spans 12 residues. The CDR3 DNA reads TGTGCCAGCACCTCGGGGTCGCAGCCCCAGCATTTT. It encodes CASTSGSQPQHF. Supplemented by reference TRBV28 and TRBJ1-5, the full variable domain reads DVKVTQSSRYLVKRTGEKVFLECVQDMDHENMFWYRQDPGLGLRLIYFSYDVKMKEKGDIPEGYSVSREKKERFSLILESASTNQTSMYLCASTSGSQPQHFGDGTRLSIL.

The genes are TRBV20-1 and TRBJ2-3, with a possible D match to TRBD1 (6 bases). This CDR3 has 17 residues. V was clipped by 3 bases and J by 6 bases, with 25 bases between them. CDR1 is DFQATT, CDR2 SNEGSKA, per germline (reference sequence). CDR3 region: CSASGRVLQGLRDTQYF. CDR3 DNA: TGCAGTGCTAGTGGTAGGGTCCTTCAGGGGCTTAGGGATACGCAGTATTTT.

This sequence joins TRBV10-1 and TRBJ1-1; D might be TRBD1 (5 bases). The CDR3 consists of 13 residues. Deletions cut 6 bases from V and 2 bases from J, with 10 bases between. The V gene's germline CDR1 is WNHNN and CDR2 SYGVQD (reference sequence). The CDR3 DNA is TGCGCCAGCAGACAGGACCTCAACACTGAAGCTTTCTTT. Amino acids: CASRQDLNTEAFF.

In its sample, this clone was seen a few times. This chain links TRBV7-6 with TRBJ1-1, with D tentatively TRBD1 (6 bases). Trimming stripped 5 bases from V and 0 bases from J, with 13 bases between. The CDR3 length is 15 residues. Germline lookup yields CDR1 SGHVS and CDR2 FNYEAQ. DNA of the CDR3: TGTGCCAGCAGCGAGCCGGGACACATGAACACTGAAGCTTTCTTT. Translated, it gives CASSEPGHMNTEAFF.

The J gene is TRBJ2-3, the V gene TRBV4-1; the match to TRBD2 covers 12 bases. This CDR3 has 17 amino acids. V gave up 3 bases and J gave up 5 bases; unmatched junction bases: 9. Germline values: CDR1 MGHRA, CDR2 YSYEKL. As DNA, the CDR3 is TGCGCCAGCAGCCAGTTTGGGACTAGCGGGCCGGGAGATACGCAGTATTTT. Translating it yields CASSQFGTSGPGDTQYF.

The J gene is TRBJ2-1, the V gene TRBV10-3, with unresolved D. The CDR3 loop spans 11 amino acids. Germline lookup yields CDR1 ENHRY and CDR2 SYGVKD. V was cut by 4 bases and J by 7 bases, with 5 bases left in between. The chain's CDR3 is CAISAQNEQFF. DNA for the CDR3: TGTGCCATCAGTGCCCAGAATGAGCAGTTCTTC.

The V call is TRBV19, the J call TRBJ2-3; 9 bases are shared with TRBD1. Losses at the gene ends were 6 bases for V and 4 bases for J; bases not matched to a gene: 14. The CDR3 length is 17 residues. From germline, CDR1 is LNHDA and CDR2 SQIVND (reference sequence). Here the CDR3 DNA reads TGTGCCAGTAGCCCAGGGACAGGGATGATTGGCGCAGATACGCAGTATTTT. Translated: CASSPGTGMIGADTQYF.

The rearrangement links TRBV6-1 to TRBJ1-1; TRBD1 might be the D (5 bases). The germline V gene encodes CDR1 MNHNS and CDR2 SASEGT. The CDR3 has 13 amino acids. V dropped 5 bases and J dropped 3 bases, with 10 bases sitting between them. The CDR3 region is CASSPRVYTEAFF. The CDR3 nucleotides are TGTGCCAGCAGTCCCAGGGTTTACACTGAAGCTTTCTTT.